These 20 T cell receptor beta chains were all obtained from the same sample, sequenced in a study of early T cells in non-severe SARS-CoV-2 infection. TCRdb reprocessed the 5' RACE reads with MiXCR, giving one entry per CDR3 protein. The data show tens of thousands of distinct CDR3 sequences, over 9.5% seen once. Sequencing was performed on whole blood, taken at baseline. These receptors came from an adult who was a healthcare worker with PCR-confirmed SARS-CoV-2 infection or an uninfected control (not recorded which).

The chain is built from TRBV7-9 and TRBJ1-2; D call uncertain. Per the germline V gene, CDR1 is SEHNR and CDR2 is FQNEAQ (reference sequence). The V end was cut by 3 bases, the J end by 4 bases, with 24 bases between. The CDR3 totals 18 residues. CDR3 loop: CASSFGRAAQKPSYGYTF. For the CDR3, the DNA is TGTGCCAGCAGCTTCGGGAGGGCCGCCCAGAAACCCTCCTATGGCTACACCTTC.

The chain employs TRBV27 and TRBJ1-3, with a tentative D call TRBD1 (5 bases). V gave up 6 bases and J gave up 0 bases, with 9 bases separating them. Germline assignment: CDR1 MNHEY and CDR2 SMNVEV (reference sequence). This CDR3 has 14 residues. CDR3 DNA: TGTGCCAGCAGGGGGGGTGTCTCTGGAAACACCATATATTTT. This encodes CASRGGVSGNTIYF.

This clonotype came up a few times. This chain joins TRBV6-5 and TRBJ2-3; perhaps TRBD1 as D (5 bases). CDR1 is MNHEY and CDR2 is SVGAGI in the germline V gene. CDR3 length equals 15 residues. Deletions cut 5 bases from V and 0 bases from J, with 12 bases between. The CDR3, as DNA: TGTGCCAGCAGTCGAGACAGCCCGAGCACAGATACGCAGTATTTT. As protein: CASSRDSPSTDTQYF.

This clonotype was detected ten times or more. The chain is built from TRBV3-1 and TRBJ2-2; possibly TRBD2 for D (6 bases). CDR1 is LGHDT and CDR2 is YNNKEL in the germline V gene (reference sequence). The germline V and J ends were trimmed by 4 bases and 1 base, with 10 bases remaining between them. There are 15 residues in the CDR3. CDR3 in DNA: TGTGCCAGCAGCCCCCTGGGGGGGAACACCGGGGAGCTGTTTTTT. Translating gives CASSPLGGNTGELFF.

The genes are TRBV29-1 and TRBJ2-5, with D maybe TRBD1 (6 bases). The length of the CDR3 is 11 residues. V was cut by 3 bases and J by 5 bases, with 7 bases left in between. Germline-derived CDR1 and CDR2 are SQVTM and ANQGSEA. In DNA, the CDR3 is TGCAGCGTTGAGAGGGGGGAGACCCAGTACTTC. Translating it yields CSVERGETQYF.

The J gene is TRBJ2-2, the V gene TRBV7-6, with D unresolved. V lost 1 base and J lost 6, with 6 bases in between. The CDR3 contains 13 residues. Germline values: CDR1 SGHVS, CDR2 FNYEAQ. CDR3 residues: CASSLVAAGELFF. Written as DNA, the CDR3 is TGTGCCAGCAGCTTAGTTGCGGCCGGGGAGCTGTTTTTT.

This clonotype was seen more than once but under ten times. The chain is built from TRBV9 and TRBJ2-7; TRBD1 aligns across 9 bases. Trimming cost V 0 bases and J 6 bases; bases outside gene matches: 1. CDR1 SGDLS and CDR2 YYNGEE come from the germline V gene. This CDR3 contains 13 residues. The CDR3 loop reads CASSVGDRAEQYF. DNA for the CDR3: TGTGCCAGCAGCGTAGGGGACAGGGCCGAGCAGTACTTC.

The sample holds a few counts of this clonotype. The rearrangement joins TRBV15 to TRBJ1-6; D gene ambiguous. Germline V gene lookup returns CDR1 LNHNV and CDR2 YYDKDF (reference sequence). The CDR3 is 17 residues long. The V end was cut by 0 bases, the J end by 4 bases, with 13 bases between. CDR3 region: CATSRDQGYQYNSPLHF. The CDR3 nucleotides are TGTGCCACCAGCAGAGATCAAGGGTACCAGTATAATTCACCCCTCCACTTT.

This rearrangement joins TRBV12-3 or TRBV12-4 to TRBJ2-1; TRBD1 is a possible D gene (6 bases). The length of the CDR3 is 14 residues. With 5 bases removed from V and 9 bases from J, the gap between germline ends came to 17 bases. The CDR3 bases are TGTGCCAGCAGTGCCTTAACAGGGATCGGTGAGCAGTTCTTC. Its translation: CASSALTGIGEQFF.

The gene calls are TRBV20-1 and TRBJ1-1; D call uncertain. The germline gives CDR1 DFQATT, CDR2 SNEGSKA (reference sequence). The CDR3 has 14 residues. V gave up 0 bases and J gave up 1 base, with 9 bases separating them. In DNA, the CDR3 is TGCAGTGCTAGAGAGGGAGGCTCGAACACTGAAGCTTTCTTT. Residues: CSAREGGSNTEAFF.

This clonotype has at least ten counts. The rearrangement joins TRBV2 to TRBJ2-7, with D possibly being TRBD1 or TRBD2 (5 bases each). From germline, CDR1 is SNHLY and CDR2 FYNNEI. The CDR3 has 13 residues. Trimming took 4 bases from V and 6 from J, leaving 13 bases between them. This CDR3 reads CASSGRLGAEQYF. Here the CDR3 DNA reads TGTGCCAGCAGTGGGCGCCTCGGGGCCGAGCAGTACTTC.

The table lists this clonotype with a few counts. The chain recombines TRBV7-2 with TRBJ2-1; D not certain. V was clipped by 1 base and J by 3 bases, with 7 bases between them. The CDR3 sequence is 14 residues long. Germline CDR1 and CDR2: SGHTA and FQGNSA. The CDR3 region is CASSLDPVYNEQFF. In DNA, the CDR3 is TGTGCCAGCAGCTTAGATCCCGTCTACAATGAGCAGTTCTTC.

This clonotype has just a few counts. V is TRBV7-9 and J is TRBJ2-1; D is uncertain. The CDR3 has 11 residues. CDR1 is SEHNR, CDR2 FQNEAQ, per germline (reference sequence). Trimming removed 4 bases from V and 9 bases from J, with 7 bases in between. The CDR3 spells CASSWSFEQFF. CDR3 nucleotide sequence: TGTGCCAGCAGCTGGAGCTTTGAGCAGTTCTTC.

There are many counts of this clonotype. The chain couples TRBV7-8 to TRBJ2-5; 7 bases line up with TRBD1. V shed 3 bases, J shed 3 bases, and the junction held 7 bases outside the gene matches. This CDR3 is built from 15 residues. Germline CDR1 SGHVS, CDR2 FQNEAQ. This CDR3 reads CASSLSTGRKETQYF. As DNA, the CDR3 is TGTGCCAGCAGCTTGTCGACAGGGCGTAAAGAGACCCAGTACTTC.

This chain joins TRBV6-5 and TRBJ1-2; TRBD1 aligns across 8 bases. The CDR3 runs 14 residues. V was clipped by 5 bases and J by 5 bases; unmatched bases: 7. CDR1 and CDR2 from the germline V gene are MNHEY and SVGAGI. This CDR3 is CASSPIGTGYGYTF. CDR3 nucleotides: TGTGCCAGCAGTCCCATAGGGACAGGTTATGGCTACACCTTC.

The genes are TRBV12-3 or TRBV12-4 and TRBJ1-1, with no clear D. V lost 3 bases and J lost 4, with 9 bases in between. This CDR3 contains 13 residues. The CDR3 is CASSFRRVTEAFF. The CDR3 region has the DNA TGTGCCAGCAGTTTTCGGAGGGTCACTGAAGCTTTCTTT.

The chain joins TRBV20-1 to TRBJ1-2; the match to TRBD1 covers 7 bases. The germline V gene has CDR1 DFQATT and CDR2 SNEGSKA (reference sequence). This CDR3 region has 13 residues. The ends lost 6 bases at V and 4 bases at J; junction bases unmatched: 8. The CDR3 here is CSAMTGRGYGYTF. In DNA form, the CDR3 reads TGCAGTGCCATGACAGGGAGGGGCTATGGCTACACCTTC.

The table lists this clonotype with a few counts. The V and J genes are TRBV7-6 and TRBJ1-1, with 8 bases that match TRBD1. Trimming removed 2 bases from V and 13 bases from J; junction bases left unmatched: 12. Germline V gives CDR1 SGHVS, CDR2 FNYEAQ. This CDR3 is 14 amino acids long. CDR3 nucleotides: TGTGCCAGCAGCTTATTGGAGGACAGGGTGAAGCTTTTCTTT. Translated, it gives CASSLLEDRVKLFF.

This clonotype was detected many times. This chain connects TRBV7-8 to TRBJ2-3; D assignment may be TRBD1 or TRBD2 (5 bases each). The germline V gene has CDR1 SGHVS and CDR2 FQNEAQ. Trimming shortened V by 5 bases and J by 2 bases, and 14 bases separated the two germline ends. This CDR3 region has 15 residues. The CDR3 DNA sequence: TGTGCCAGCAGCCAAGAGGGGCCCGCCACAGATACGCAGTATTTT. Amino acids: CASSQEGPATDTQYF. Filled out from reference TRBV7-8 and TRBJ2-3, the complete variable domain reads GAGVSQSPRYKVAKRGQDVALRCDPISGHVSLFWYQQALGQGPEFLTYFQNEAQLDKSGLPSDRFFAERPEGSVSTLKIQRTQQEDSAVYLCASSQEGPATDTQYFGPGTRLTVL.

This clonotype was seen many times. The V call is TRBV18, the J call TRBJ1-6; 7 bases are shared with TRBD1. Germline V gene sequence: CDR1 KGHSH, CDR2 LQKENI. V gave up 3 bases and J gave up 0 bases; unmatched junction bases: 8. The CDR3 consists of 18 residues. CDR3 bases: TGTGCCAGCTCACCGTCCAGGGGGGGTACCTCCTATAATTCACCCCTCCACTTT. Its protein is CASSPSRGGTSYNSPLHF.